The sequence of this T cell receptor (beta chain) was determined in a study of cytomegalovirus exposure and HLA in healthy donors. Use of 60 Vbeta and 13 Jbeta primers characterized the PCR. Profiling relied on immunoSEQ multiplex PCR, and the TCRdb table lists in-frame clones only, not all of them. The repertoire table contains about 140,000 clones. Study-level results: Investigators reported some 150 TCR beta chains as tied to cytomegalovirus. TCR association rates varied by HLA locus in a later analysis, with DRB1 highest and HLA-C lowest. What a later analysis showed was that several of the most significant clusters appeared linked to common viral pathogens.

The CDR3 is 16 residues long. CDR1 is SGHTA, CDR2 FQGTGA, per germline. Deletions cut 2 bases from V and 1 base from J, with 13 bases between. In regard to this clone: The antigen is not known.

The sample taken for sequencing was PBMCs. The TCR comes from a young woman in good health and CMV-seronegative. The J gene is TRBJ2-3, the V gene TRBV7-3; D possibly corresponds to TRBD1 (5 bases). The CDR3 reads CASSLGAPEGTDTQYF. As DNA, the CDR3 is TGTGCCAGCAGCTTAGGGGCGCCCGAAGGCACAGATACGCAGTATTTT.